Shown below are 4 T cell receptor beta chains from a single sample sequenced in a study of cytomegalovirus exposure and HLA in healthy donors. PCR used 60 Vbeta primers and 13 Jbeta primers. Sequencing used immunoSEQ multiplex PCR; TCRdb keeps in-frame clones, though not all of them. Of 150,000 or so clones in the sample, roughly 80% were seen once. The sequencing sample was made of PBMCs. The source of these receptors is a male donor in good health and CMV-seronegative.

V gene TRBV27 combines with J gene TRBJ2-7; 7 positions match TRBD1. The junction had 7 bases not matched to a gene; V was cut back by 5 bases and J by 3 bases. Germline lookup yields CDR1 MNHEY and CDR2 SMNVEV (reference sequence). The CDR3 loop spans 14 amino acids. CDR3 nucleotides: TGTGCCAGCAGTATCAGGGGGAGCCTCTACGAGCAGTACTTC. Protein sequence: CASSIRGSLYEQYF.

V and J are TRBV5-6 and TRBJ2-2; 9 bases align to TRBD1. The junction had 8 bases not matched to a gene; V was cut back by 4 bases and J by 4 bases. From germline, CDR1 is SGHDT and CDR2 YYEEEE. This CDR3 comprises 16 residues. CDR3 region: CASSRTGEWSTGELFF. CDR3 in DNA: TGTGCCAGCAGCCGGACAGGGGAGTGGAGCACCGGGGAGCTGTTTTTT.

The rearrangement uses TRBV28 and TRBJ2-3; D unclear. V was pared by 2 bases and J by 6 bases, with 12 bases between. The CDR3 is made up of 14 amino acids. From germline, CDR1 is MDHEN and CDR2 SYDVKM. CDR3 sequence reads: CASSLVGSLDTQYF. In DNA, the CDR3 is TGTGCCAGCAGTTTAGTGGGCTCACTGGATACGCAGTATTTT. The full variable domain, completed using reference TRBV28 and TRBJ2-3, is DVKVTQSSRYLVKRTGEKVFLECVQDMDHENMFWYRQDPGLGLRLIYFSYDVKMKEKGDIPEGYSVSREKKERFSLILESASTNQTSMYLCASSLVGSLDTQYFGPGTRLTVL.

This clone was recorded only once. V is TRBV7-7 and J is TRBJ2-5; TRBD2 is a possible D gene (6 bases). Trimming left V 3 bases short and J 5 bases short, with 16 bases between. CDR3 length equals 15 residues. The germline gives CDR1 SSHAT, CDR2 FNYEAQ (reference sequence). The CDR3 DNA is TGTGCCAGCAGCTTGTCGGGGGTGGGGCCGGAGACCCAGTACTTC. This encodes CASSLSGVGPETQYF.